This T cell receptor beta chain was documented in a study of molecular identifiers for immune sequencing clone quantification. Study as a whole: Sequencing covered four of five parts into which replicate RNA from approximately 22,000 or 94,000 naive CD8 cells was split. Study observations and caveats: Effector cells had over 97% of their molecules in clones above 20 RNA copies, while naive cells had under 1%. Identical TCR molecules that share a barcode could lead to an underestimation of highly expanded clone sizes.

As previously described, bulk TCR libraries were made using listed TCR primers. TCRdb re-derived calls from the PCR reads in MiXCR, one entry per CDR3 protein. The sample holds about 630,000 distinct CDR3 sequences, 25% seen once. V shed 3 bases and J shed 1 base, with 12 bases lying between them. CDR3 length: 16 residues. This clonotype was seen at least ten times. Its antigen is not identified. Source material: naive CD8+ T cells from blood, with Jurkat cell RNA spiked in. Regarding subset: FACS-sorted CD8+CD4-CCR7+CD45RA+ naive T cells. V gene TRBV12-3 or TRBV12-4 combines with J gene TRBJ1-4; D is unclear. The sequence was collected from a human donor in good health. Some libraries in this study had Jurkat cell RNA spiked in. CDR3 sequence reads: CASSFLPQGTNEKLFF. As DNA, the CDR3 is TGTGCCAGCAGTTTCTTGCCCCAAGGAACTAATGAAAAACTGTTTTTT.